One T cell receptor beta chain is described in this entry. This clonotype was recorded a few times. Its recognized antigen is unknown. No per-base quality is available; no much larger clone lies one base away. These data are taken from a study of T-cell memory formation after mild COVID-19 (dated by TCRdb to 2020 to 2023). Study-wide context: TCR sequence clusters from the two donors were found to be largely donor specific. In a couple of donors, T-cell clones that expanded and contracted after mild COVID-19 were tracked by sequencing TCRalpha and TCRbeta repertoires over time. The cohort was made up of two young adult volunteers, one female and one male, who were previously healthy.

PBMCs were isolated by Ficoll-Paque density gradient centrifugation. Data came from an Illumina NovaSeq 6000. Using 5'RACE with constant-segment primers, TCRalpha and TCRbeta cDNA libraries were constructed, with sample barcodes and unique molecular identifiers added in the process. Trizol reagent was used to extract RNA from every sample. Libraries were amplified in two PCR steps, with a second sample barcode and Illumina TruSeq adapters added in the second step. Sequencing of libraries was performed on an Illumina NovaSeq with 2 x 150 bp paired-end reads. In the source study's methods: The reads were demultiplexed and collapsed into UMI-guided consensus sequences using migec v1.2.7. Using mixcr v2.1.11, the UMI consensuses were aligned to TRA and TRB V and J templates and assembled into clonotypes. A clonotype was counted as expanded or contracted only if both edgeR and NoisET called the change significant, with noise models trained on biological replicates. For edgeR calls, the thresholds were a false discovery rate-adjusted p below 0.01 and a log2 fold-change of 1. PCA with hierarchical clustering of max-normalized trajectories of the 1000 most abundant clonotypes was used as exploratory dynamics analysis. Separately sequenced CD4+ and CD8+ repertoires were used to assign a CD4 or CD8 phenotype to each responding clone. TCRdb handled the public reads itself, with Q25 trimming in fastp and clone calling in MiXCR, and kept productive beta chains. Rows matching on CDR3 protein sequence are summarized as one entry with the most common DNA and genes. The V and J calls and clone size are TCRdb's, not the authors'. The sample table contains 550,000 to 700,000 distinct CDR3 sequences; only one count was recorded for 15% to 20% of them. Of the sample, approximately 12% is held by the ten largest clones.

Study-level results and caveats: SARS-CoV-2 specificity of the second-wave clones peaking on day 37 was not confirmed. The detection of some responding clones in pre-infection memory suggests that pre-existing cross-reactive memory T cells joined the SARS-CoV-2 response. The study covered only a couple of mild cases, and larger cohorts including severe cases with pre-infection samples were considered necessary. Contracting CD4+ clones turned up mainly in the CM and EM memory subsets, whereas EMRA was where CD8+ clones were enriched. Clones that contracted from day 15 to 85 showed balanced CD4/CD8 phenotypes, whereas a second wave of clones that expanded from day 15 to 37 leaned towards CD4+.

From a lookup of the germline V gene, CDR1 and CDR2 are MNHNS and SASEGT. Including cysteine and phenylalanine, the CDR3 has 11 amino acids. Just the 33-base CDR3 DNA is kept, in frame starting at base 1. The trim is 7 bases for V and 1 base for J, with a gap of 4 bases between the germline ends. The sequenced sample was PBMCs or a T cell subset sorted from them (not recorded which). This TCR derives from an adult woman who had mild COVID-19 (a few samples of this study predate the infection). The sample titles of this study are shuffled in the database, so cell type and time point are left out; the donor was told from shared clones. The chain is encoded by TRBV6-1 joined to TRBJ1-1, with no confident D gene call. The CDR3 protein: CASTANTEAFF. The nucleotide sequence is given as TGTGCCAGCACTGCGAACACTGAAGCTTTCTTT.